The source of this T cell receptor (beta chain) is a study of vaccination effects on CD4 cells after COVID-19. This clone was recorded once. Its matching antigen is unknown. Antigen-specific CD4+ T cell clonotypes were called by their expansion after viral peptide-pool culture in ViraFEST. Investigators separated out CD4+ T cells once around eleven days of culture had passed. Vaccinated participants had no history of SARS-CoV-2 infection and tested negative for nucleocapsid antibodies. CDR1 and CDR2 from the germline V gene are SGDLS and YYNGEE. The CDR3 consists of 16 residues. Germline trimming cut 3 bases from V and 8 bases from J; bases unmatched to any gene: 14. Sequencing was performed with immunoSEQ multiplex PCR; in TCRdb, only in-frame clones are kept and a portion is missing. The profile shows fewer than 40,000 clones, roughly 62% of them singletons.

The material sequenced was CD4+ T cells from PBMCs cultured with HCoV-229E spike peptides, taken before COVID-19 vaccination. The receptor was isolated from a human donor who received a COVID-19 vaccine. The chain carries TRBV9 and TRBJ1-2; 9 bases line up with TRBD1. The CDR3 DNA sequence: TGTGCCAGCAGCGCCGAGATACAGGGGGCAGGCCGCGGCTACACCTTC. This encodes CASSAEIQGAGRGYTF.